This TCR beta chain was profiled in a study of beta chain features in type 1 diabetes. A remark on this clone: Its target is unknown.

The isolated RNA, all of it, was reverse transcribed, so expressed TCRB transcripts were what got sequenced. Only in-frame clones appear in the TCRdb table, and some are missing; sequencing was by immunoSEQ multiplex PCR. In the table there are under 300,000 clones, just over 20% of which are singletons. The study, taken as a whole, reports: Whether HLA type influences TCRB rearrangement remained unresolved here. The naive, central memory and Treg TCRB repertoires looked more alike in patients than they did in healthy donors. For Type 1 diabetes patients, all four CD4+ subsets carried TCRB CDR3s that were moderately but significantly shorter.

Trimming removed 2 bases from V and 0 bases from J, with 9 bases in between. The CDR3 covers 15 residues. CDR1 is SGHNT and CDR2 is YYREEE in the germline V gene (reference sequence). The clonotype comes from a woman aged 40 to 55 with type 1 diabetes. The rearrangement joins TRBV5-4 to TRBJ1-5; unclear D gene. The specimen sequenced was naive CD4+ T cells from blood. The CDR3 loop reads CASSFGGDSNQPQHF. The CDR3 DNA follows: TGTGCCAGCAGCTTTGGAGGTGATAGCAATCAGCCCCAGCATTTT.